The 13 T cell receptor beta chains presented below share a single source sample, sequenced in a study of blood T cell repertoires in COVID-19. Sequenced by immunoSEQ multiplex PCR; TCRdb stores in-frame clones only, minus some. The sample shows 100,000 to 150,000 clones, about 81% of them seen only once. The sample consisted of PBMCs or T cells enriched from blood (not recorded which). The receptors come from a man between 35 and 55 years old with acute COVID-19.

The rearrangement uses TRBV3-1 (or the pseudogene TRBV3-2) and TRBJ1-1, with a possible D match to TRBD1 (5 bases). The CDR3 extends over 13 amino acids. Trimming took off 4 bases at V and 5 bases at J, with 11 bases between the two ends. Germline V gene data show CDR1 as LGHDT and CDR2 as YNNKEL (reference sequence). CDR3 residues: CASSLHQGTEAFF. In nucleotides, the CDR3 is TGTGCCAGCAGCCTTCACCAGGGAACTGAAGCTTTCTTT.

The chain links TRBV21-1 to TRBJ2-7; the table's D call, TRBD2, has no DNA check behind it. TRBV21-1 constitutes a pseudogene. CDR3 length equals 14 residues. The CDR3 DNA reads TGTGCCAGCAGCAAAGGCGGCAGTACCTACGAGCAGTACTTC. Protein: CASSKGGSTYEQYF.

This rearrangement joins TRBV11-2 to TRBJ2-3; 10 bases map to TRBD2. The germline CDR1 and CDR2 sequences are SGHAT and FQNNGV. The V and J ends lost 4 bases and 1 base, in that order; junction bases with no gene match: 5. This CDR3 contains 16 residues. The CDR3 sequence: CASSWASGSGTDTQYF. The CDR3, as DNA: TGTGCCAGCAGCTGGGCTAGCGGGAGTGGCACAGATACGCAGTATTTT.

The DNA for the CDR3 is TGTGCCAGCCGGGACAGTTATAGCTATGAGCAGTTCTTC. Translating it yields CASRDSYSYEQFF. The chain combines TRBV28 with TRBJ2-1; 7 bases are shared with TRBD1. This CDR3 region has 13 residues. Germline lookup yields CDR1 MDHEN and CDR2 SYDVKM. Trimming cost V 8 bases and J 8 bases; bases outside gene matches: 9. Looking up the rest from reference TRBV28 and TRBJ2-1 gives the full variable domain: DVKVTQSSRYLVKRTGEKVFLECVQDMDHENMFWYRQDPGLGLRLIYFSYDVKMKEKGDIPEGYSVSREKKERFSLILESASTNQTSMYLCASRDSYSYEQFFGPGTRLTVL.

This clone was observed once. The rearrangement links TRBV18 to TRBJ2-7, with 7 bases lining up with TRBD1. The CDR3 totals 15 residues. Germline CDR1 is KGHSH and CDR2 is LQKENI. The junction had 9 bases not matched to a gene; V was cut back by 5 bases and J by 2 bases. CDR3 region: CASSVNRGLAYEQYF. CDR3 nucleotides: TGTGCCAGCTCAGTTAACAGGGGCCTGGCCTACGAGCAGTACTTC. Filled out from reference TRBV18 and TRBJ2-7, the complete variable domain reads NAGVMQNPRHLVRRRGQEARLRCSPMKGHSHVYWYRQLPEEGLKFMVYLQKENIIDESGMPKERFSAEFPKEGPSILRIQQVVRGDSAAYFCASSVNRGLAYEQYFGPGTRLTVT.

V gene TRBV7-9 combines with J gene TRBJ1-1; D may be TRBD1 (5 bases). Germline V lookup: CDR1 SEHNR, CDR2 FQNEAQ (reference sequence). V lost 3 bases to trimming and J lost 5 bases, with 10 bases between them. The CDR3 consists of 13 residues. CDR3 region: CASSFGAMTEAFF. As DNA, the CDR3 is TGTGCCAGCAGCTTTGGGGCAATGACTGAAGCTTTCTTT.

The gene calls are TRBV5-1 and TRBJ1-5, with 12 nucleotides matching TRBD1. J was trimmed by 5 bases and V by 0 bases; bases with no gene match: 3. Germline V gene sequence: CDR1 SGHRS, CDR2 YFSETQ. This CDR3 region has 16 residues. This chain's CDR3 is CASSLGDRGPDQPQHF. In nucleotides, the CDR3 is TGCGCCAGCAGCTTGGGGGACAGGGGGCCCGATCAGCCCCAGCATTTT.

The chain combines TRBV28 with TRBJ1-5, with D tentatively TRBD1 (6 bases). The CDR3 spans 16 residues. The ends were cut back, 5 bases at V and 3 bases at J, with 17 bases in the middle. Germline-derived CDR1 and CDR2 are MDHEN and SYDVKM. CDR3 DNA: TGTGCCAGCAGTCTACAACAGGGCATGAACAATCAGCCCCAGCATTTT. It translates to CASSLQQGMNNQPQHF.

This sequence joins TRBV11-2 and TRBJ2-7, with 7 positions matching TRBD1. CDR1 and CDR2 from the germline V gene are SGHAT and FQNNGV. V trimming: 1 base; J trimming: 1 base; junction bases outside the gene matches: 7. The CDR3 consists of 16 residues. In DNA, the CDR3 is TGTGCCAGCAGCTTAGGACAGGGTATCCCGTCCTACGAGCAGTACTTC. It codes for CASSLGQGIPSYEQYF.

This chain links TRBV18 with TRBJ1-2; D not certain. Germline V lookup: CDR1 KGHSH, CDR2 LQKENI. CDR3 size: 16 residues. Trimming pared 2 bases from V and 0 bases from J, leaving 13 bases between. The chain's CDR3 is CASSPIGGNSNYGYTF. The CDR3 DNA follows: TGTGCCAGCTCACCAATAGGAGGGAACTCTAACTATGGCTACACCTTC.

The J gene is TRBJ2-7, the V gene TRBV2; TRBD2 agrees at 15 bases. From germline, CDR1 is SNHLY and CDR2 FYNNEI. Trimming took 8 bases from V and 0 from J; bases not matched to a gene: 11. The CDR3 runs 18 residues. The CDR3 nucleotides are TGTGCCAGCCGGAAAGGGACTAGCGGGGGGTTCCTCTCCTACGAGCAGTACTTC. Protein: CASRKGTSGGFLSYEQYF.

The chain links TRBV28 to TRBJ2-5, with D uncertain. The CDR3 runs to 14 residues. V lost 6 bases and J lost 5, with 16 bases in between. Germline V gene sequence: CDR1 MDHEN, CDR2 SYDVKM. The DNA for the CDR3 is TGTGCCAGCAGCTTAACCAAAATACAGGAGACCCAGTACTTC. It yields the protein CASSLTKIQETQYF.

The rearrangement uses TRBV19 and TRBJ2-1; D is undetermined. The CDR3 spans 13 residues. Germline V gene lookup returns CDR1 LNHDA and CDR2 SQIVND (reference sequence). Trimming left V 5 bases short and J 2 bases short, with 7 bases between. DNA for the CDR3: TGTGCCAGTAGTCCGGTAACCTACAATGAGCAGTTCTTC. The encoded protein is CASSPVTYNEQFF.